These T cell receptor beta chains were read from a single sample in a study of shared T cell receptors in the human thymus. Some clones are missing from TCRdb's copy, which holds only in-frame ones; the method was immunoSEQ multiplex PCR. Here the sample spans about 730,000 clones, 70% to 90% being singletons. The data were also submitted as part of a second study, on human thymus T cells.

The source material was thymocytes. The receptor set was obtained from a girl younger than two with a congenital heart defect. CDR3s include the opening cysteine and the closing phenylalanine or tryptophan. A D gene is named only where the DNA matches it firmly.

D gene,V gene,J gene,CDR3 DNA,CDR3 protein
.,TRBV12-5,TRBJ1-2,TGTGCTAGTGGTTTACCCGAGGCAGCTAATTTCTATGGCTACACCTTC,CASGLPEAANFYGYTF
.,TRBV7-7,TRBJ2-2,TGTGCCAGCAGCTCCCGGGACAAACCGTTAGTGGGGGAGCTGTTTTTT,CASSSRDKPLVGELFF
.,TRBV6-7,TRBJ2-7,TGTGCCAGCAGTTACTCGTGCGAGCGGTGCAGCTCCTACGAGCAGTACTTC,CASSYSCERCSSYEQYF
TRBD1,TRBV7-8,TRBJ2-2,TGTGCCAGCAGCTTAAAGAGGGGGCCCGGGGAGCTGTTTTTT,CASSLKRGPGELFF
TRBD1,TRBV14,TRBJ1-4,TGTGCCAGCAGCCCCCAGGGGGCGAATGAAAAACTGTTTTTT,CASSPQGANEKLFF
TRBD1,TRBV6-1,TRBJ2-1,TGTGCCAGCCCGGGACAGGGGGCGGGTGAGCAGTTCTTC,CASPGQGAGEQFF
TRBD1,TRBV19,TRBJ1-2,TGTGCCAGTAGTACAGGGACAGCCGTACTTAACTATGGCTACACCTTC,CASSTGTAVLNYGYTF
.,TRBV7-2,TRBJ1-2,TGTGCCAGCAGCCTCCCTAACTATGGCTACACCTTC,CASSLPNYGYTF
.,TRBV5-4,TRBJ2-7,TGTGCCAGCAGTTCCTTCCCGGGGGACAGCTACGAGCAGTACTTC,CASSSFPGDSYEQYF
.,TRBV27,TRBJ1-6,TGTGCCAGCAGTCCTGTCTCTCTCCGGGCACCCCTCCACTTT,CASSPVSLRAPLHF
TRBD1,TRBV5-6,TRBJ2-7,TGTGCCAGCATATATCAAAGGGACAGGGGCTACGAGCAGTACTTC,CASIYQRDRGYEQYF
.,TRBV7-6,TRBJ2-3,TGTGCCAGCAGCTTAGGGGACCGCCCGGGACTCACAGATACGCAGTATTTT,CASSLGDRPGLTDTQYF
TRBD1,TRBV28,TRBJ1-2,TGTGCCAGCAGTTTATGGGGCAGGGGGCATGGCTACACCTTC,CASSLWGRGHGYTF
TRBD1,TRBV5-4,TRBJ2-2,TGTGCCAGCAGCTTTGGCGACAGGGTAAACACCGGGGAGCTGTTTTTT,CASSFGDRVNTGELFF
.,TRBV30,TRBJ1-6,TGTGCCTGGAGTGTACAAGGGGGGACTATCTTATGCCCCCTCCACTTT,CAWSVQGGTILCPLHF
TRBD2,TRBV7-2,TRBJ2-3,TGTGCCAGCAGCTTTAGCGGGGGAATCACAGATACGCAGTATTTT,CASSFSGGITDTQYF
.,TRBV28,TRBJ2-7,TGTGCCAGCACCGAAGGAGGGAGCTCCTACGAGCAGTACTTC,CASTEGGSSYEQYF
.,TRBV5-4,TRBJ1-2,TGTGCCAGCAGCTTAATGTTGGCCCCCTTGTTTTATGGCTACACCTTC,CASSLMLAPLFYGYTF
.,TRBV29-1,TRBJ2-5,TGCAGCCTAGACCGAGGAGGGCAAGAGACCCAGTACTTC,CSLDRGGQETQYF
.,TRBV9,TRBJ2-5,TGTGCCAGCAGCCTAGAGGTGGGGGCGCCTCATAAGGCGGAGACCCAGTACTTC,CASSLEVGAPHKAETQYF
.,TRBV6-6,TRBJ1-2,TGTGCCAGCAGTCAAAGGAGGGGCGACTATGGCTACACCTTC,CASSQRRGDYGYTF
.,TRBV23-1,TRBJ2-3,TGCGCCAGCAGTCCTAGATCAGCACTCCCCACAGATACGCAGTATTTT,CASSPRSALPTDTQYF
.,TRBV11-2,TRBJ1-5,TGTGCCAGCAGCCCCTCGGGGGGTGATTCGCCCCAGCATTTT,CASSPSGGDSPQHF
.,TRBV4-1,TRBJ1-2,TGCGCCAGCAGCCAAGAGAGGCAGGGTAGCTATGGCTACACCTTC,CASSQERQGSYGYTF
TRBD2,TRBV29-1,TRBJ2-3,TGCAGCGTGGCCCTCGGGGGGGGCGAGTTCACAGATACGCAGTATTTT,CSVALGGGEFTDTQYF
.,TRBV7-2,TRBJ2-1,TGTGCCAGCAGCGAAGAGCTGGGGCCATTTAGGTACAATGAGCAGTTCTTC,CASSEELGPFRYNEQFF
TRBD1,TRBV4-1,TRBJ2-3,TGCGCCAGCAGCCAGCGTAGACAGGGGGCCCTCGATACGCAGTATTTT,CASSQRRQGALDTQYF